This entry is about one TCR beta chain. There are a few counts of this clonotype. Its cognate antigen has yet to be identified. No clone much larger than this one lies a single base away; base qualities are absent. The sample comes from a study of blood T cells in healthy people across ages (dated by TCRdb to the mid-2010s). With regard to the full study: In model experiments, template switching captured roughly one uniquely barcoded TCR beta cDNA molecule for every two T cells. Using the same blood draw, the study looked at two additional independent replicas of 1 million unique cDNA reads for two donors, one aged 18 to 30 and the other aged 80 or older. The study measured age-related changes in TCR beta repertoire diversity using deep sequencing normalized with unique cDNA molecular identifiers. To avoid experimental bias, donors of different ages were randomly spread across the sequencing lanes. Donors were grouped into four age groups: young (average roughly 17 years), middle-aged (under 40), aged (about 60) and long-lived (roughly 80). On the study overall, not on this receptor specifically: Observed TCR beta diversity correlated strongly with the percentage of naive T cells measured by flow cytometry. As age increased, observed TCR beta diversity per million T cells dropped in a roughly linear way, and a significant reduction was already evident by age about 40. Because donor CMV infection status was unknown, age-related changes in expanded clonotypes were potentially confounded. Since profiling was done on bulk unsorted PBMCs, naive and antigen-experienced compartments could not be conclusively compared. Estimates of total diversity from one million sequenced T cells were regarded as lower bounds and underestimates. Compared with the aged group, more naive CD4+ T cells, fewer expanded clones and increased TCR diversity were shown by the long-lived group, suggesting age selection.

The CDR3 spans 19 residues, from the cysteine through the phenylalanine. Only CDR3 DNA is held: 57 bases, read in frame from base 1. CDR1 and CDR2, looked up from the germline V gene, are SGHRS and YFSETQ. V has 4 bases trimmed and J has 0 bases trimmed; junction bases matching no gene number 14. The library was prepared using 5' RACE. Sequencing instrument: Illumina HiSeq 2500. A second roughly 6 to 12 cycle PCR used a sample-barcoded 5' primer and a J-beta primer mix. A unique molecular identifier was introduced onto each TCR beta cDNA molecule by a template-switch 5' adaptor carrying 12 random nucleotides. Each sample yielded at least 3 million CDR3-containing paired-end reads. The Mint cDNA synthesis kit, primed by a TRBC-specific oligonucleotide, was used to synthesize first-strand cDNA from all RNA. After uracil-DNA glycosylase treatment, a first 18-cycle PCR used universal primers M1SS and BC2_uni_R on all cDNA. The original methods were these. For normalization, 1 million high-quality reads, each with a distinct molecular identifier, were randomly selected from each sample. Instead of being binned into consensus sequences, reads that shared molecular identifiers were thrown out. MiTCR, with a Q25 quality threshold and the strictest error-elimination algorithm, was used for CDR3 identification, clonotype clustering and error correction. A nonparametric unseen species model using Euler transformation provided a lower-bound estimate of total TCR beta diversity. The public reads were quality trimmed at Q25 with fastp and then assembled into clones with MiXCR by TCRdb, keeping productive beta chains. Every CDR3 protein is listed once, alongside the most common genes and DNA of its rows. TCRdb's processing, not the study's, gives the V and J calls here. The sample profile shows 1.5 million to 2 million distinct CDR3 sequences; approximately 28% of them were found once. Clones ranked in the top ten supply 7.7% of the sample.

The roughly 37 donors, aged about 6 to 90 years, were systemically healthy Caucasian individuals from Russia. Each donor gave ten milliliters of peripheral blood, drawn into EDTA-treated Vacutainer tubes. Ficoll-Paque density-gradient centrifugation was used to isolate PBMCs, with at least 6 million per sample. Trizol reagent was used to extract total RNA from PBMCs, with at least 6 micrograms per sample. For every donor, an aliquot of PBMCs went through flow cytometry to measure the percentages of naive CD45RAhigh/CD27high T cells. The rearranged chain carries TRBV5-1 and TRBJ2-1; TRBD1 lines up with 9 middle nucleotides. The sample comprised blood. The clonotype was recovered from a woman in her thirties in good health. The nucleotide sequence is TGCGCCAGCAGCCCAGCGGGACAGGGCACAGGGTCCTCCTACAATGAGCAGTTCTTC. It is translated as CASSPAGQGTGSSYNEQFF.